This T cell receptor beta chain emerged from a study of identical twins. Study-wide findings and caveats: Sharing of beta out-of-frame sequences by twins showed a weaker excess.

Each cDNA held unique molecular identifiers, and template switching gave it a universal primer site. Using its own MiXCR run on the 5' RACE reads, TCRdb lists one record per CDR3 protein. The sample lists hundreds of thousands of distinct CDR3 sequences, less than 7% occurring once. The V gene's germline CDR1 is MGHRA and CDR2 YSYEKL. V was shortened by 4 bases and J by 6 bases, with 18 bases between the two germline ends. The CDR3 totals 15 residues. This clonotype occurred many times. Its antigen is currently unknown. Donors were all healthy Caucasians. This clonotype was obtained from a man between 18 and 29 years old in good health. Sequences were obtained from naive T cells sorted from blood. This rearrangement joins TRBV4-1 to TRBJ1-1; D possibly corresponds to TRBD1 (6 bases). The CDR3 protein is CASSRTATGLAEAFF. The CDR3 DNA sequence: TGCGCCAGCAGCCGCACCGCAACAGGGTTGGCTGAAGCTTTCTTT.